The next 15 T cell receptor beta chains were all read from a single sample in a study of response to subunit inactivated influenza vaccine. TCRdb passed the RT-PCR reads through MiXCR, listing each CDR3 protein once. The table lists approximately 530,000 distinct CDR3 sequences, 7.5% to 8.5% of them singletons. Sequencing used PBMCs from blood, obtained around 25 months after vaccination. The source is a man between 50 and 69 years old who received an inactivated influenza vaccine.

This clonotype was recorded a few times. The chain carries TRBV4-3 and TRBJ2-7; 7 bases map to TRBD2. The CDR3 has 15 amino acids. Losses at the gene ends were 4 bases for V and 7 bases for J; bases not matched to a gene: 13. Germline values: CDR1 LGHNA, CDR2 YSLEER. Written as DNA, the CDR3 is TGCGCCAGCAGCCTTGAGGGCGCGGGAGTGGGGGAGCAGTACTTC. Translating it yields CASSLEGAGVGEQYF.

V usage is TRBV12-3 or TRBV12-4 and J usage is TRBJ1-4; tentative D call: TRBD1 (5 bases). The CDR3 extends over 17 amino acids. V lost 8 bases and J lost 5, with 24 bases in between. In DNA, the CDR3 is TGTGCCAGCTCGGAGGAGGGGTGGGAGGCCGCCAATGAAAAACTGTTTTTT. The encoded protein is CASSEEGWEAANEKLFF.

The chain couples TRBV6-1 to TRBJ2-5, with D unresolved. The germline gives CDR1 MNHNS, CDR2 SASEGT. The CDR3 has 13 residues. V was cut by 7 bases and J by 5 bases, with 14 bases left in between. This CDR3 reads CASTPRSVETQYF. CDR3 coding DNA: TGTGCCAGCACCCCCCGATCAGTTGAGACCCAGTACTTC.

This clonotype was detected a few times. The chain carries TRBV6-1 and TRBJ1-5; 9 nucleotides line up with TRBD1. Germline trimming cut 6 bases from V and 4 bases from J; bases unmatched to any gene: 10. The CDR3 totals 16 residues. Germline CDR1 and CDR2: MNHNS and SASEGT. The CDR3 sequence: CASRPQGAGRNQPQHF. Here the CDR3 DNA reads TGTGCCAGCAGACCACAGGGGGCGGGAAGAAATCAGCCCCAGCATTTT.

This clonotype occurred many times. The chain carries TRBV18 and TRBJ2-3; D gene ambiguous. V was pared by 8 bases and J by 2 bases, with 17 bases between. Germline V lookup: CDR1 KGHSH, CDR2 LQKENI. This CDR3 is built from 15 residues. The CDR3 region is CASNPVGTPTDTQYF. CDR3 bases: TGTGCCAGCAACCCGGTGGGAACCCCCACAGATACGCAGTATTTT.

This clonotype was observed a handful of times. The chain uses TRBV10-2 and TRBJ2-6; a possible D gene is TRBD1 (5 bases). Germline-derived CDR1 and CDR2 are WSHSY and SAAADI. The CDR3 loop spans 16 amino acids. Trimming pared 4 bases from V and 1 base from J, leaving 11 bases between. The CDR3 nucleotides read TGCGCCAGCAGTGTTGACAGAAAGTCTGGGGCCAACGTCCTGACTTTC. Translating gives CASSVDRKSGANVLTF.

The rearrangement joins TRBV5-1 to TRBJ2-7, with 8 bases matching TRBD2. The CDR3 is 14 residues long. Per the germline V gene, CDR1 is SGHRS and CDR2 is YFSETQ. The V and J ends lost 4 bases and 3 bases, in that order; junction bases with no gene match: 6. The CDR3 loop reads CASSPPGLGYEQYF. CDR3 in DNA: TGCGCCAGCAGCCCACCGGGACTAGGCTACGAGCAGTACTTC.

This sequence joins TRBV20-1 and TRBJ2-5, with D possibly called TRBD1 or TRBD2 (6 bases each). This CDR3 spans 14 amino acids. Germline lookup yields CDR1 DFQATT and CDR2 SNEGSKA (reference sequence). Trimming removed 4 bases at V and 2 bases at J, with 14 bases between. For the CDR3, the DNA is TGCAGTGCTACAGGCAGAGGGGGGCAAGAGACCCAGTACTTC. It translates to CSATGRGGQETQYF.

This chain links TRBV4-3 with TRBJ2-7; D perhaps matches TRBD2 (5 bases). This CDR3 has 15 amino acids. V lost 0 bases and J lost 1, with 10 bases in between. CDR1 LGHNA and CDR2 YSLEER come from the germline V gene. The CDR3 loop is CASSQDHGGSYEQYF. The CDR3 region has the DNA TGCGCCAGCAGCCAAGATCATGGCGGGTCCTACGAGCAGTACTTC.

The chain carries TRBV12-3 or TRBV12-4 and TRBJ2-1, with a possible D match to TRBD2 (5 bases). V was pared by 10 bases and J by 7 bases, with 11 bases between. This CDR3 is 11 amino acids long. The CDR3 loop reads CAISGWNEQFF. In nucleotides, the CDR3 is TGTGCCATTTCGGGGTGGAATGAGCAGTTCTTC.

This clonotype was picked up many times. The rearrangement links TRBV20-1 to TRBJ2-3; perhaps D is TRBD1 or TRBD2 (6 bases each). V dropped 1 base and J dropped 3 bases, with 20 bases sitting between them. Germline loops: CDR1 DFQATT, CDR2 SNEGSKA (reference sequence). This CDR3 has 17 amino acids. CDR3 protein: CSARAAGTIVWTDTQYF. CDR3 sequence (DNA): TGCAGTGCTAGAGCGGCGGGGACAATTGTTTGGACAGATACGCAGTATTTT.

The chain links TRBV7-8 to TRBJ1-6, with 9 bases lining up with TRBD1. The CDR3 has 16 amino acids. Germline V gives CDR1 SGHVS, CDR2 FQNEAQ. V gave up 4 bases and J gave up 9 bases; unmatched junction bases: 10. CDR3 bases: TGTGCCAGCAGCTCACAGGGGGCAGGGAGTATTTCACCCCTCCACTTT. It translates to CASSSQGAGSISPLHF.

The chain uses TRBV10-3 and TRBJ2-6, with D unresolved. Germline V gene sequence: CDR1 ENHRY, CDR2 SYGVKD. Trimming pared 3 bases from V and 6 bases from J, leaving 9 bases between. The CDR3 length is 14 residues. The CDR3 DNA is TGTGCCATCAGTGAAGCCGTGTCGGCCAACGTCCTGACTTTC. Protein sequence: CAISEAVSANVLTF.

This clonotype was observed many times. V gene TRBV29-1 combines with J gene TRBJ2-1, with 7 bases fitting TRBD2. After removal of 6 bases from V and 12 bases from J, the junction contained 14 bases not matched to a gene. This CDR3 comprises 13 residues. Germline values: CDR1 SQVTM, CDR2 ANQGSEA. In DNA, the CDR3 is TGCAGCGTGAGGGACCTAGCGGACTCGTCGCAGTTCTTC. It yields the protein CSVRDLADSSQFF.

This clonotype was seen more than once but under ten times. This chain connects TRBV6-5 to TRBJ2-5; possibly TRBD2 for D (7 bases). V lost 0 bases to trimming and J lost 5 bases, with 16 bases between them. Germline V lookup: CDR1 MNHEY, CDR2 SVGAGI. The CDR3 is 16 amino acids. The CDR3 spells CASSYSTGGARETQYF. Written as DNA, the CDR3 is TGTGCCAGCAGTTACTCGACGGGGGGCGCGAGGGAGACCCAGTACTTC.